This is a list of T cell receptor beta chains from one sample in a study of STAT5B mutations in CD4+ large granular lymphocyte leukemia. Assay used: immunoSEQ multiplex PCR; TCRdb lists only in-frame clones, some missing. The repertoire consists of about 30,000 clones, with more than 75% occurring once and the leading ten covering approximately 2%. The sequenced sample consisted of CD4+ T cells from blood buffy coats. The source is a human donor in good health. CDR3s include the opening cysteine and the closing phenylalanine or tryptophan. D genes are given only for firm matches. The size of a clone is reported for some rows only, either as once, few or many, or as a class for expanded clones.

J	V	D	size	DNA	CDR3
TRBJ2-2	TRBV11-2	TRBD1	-	TGTGCCAGCAGCTTTTCGGGACAGGCCCTTCCAGTGAGGACCGGGGAGCTGTTTTTT	CASSFSGQALPVRTGELFF
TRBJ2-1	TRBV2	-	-	TGTGCCAGCAGGGACGATAACTACAATGAGCAGTTCTTC	CASRDDNYNEQFF
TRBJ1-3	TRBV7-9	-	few	TGTGCCAGCGAGAGGAACTCTGGAAACACCATATATTTT	CASERNSGNTIYF
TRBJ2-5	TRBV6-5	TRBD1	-	TGTGCCAGCAGCCCTGACAGGGGCCAAGAGACCCAGTACTTC	CASSPDRGQETQYF
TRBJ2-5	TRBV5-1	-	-	TGCGCCAGCAGCTTGGTCGGGGAAGAGACCCAGTACTTC	CASSLVGEETQYF
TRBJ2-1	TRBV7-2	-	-	TGTGCCAGCAGCTTAGGAAGGGCCATCTCCGGCAATGAGCAGTTCTTC	CASSLGRAISGNEQFF
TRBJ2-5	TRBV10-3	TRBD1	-	TGTGCCATCAGTGGGCAGGGGGCCGAAGAGACCCAGTACTTC	CAISGQGAEETQYF
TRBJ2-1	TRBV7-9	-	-	TGTGCCAGCAGCTCCCGGGGGAGTGAGCAGTTCTTC	CASSSRGSEQFF
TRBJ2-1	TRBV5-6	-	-	TGTGCCAGCAGCTTGGAGGCGCGGGCTGGCCGGGGTGAGCAGTTCTTC	CASSLEARAGRGEQFF
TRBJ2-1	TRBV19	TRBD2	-	TGTGCCAGTAGTGTAACCGGGACTAGGGGAGAGCAGTTCTTC	CASSVTGTRGEQFF
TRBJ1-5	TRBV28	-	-	TGTGCCAGCAGTCGCGCAGGGACGGAGCCCCAGCATTTT	CASSRAGTEPQHF
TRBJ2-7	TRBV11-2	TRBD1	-	TGTGCCAGCAGCCCCCGGGACAGAGTAACCTACGAGCAGTACTTC	CASSPRDRVTYEQYF
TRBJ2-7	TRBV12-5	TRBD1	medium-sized	TGTGCTAGTGGTTTAAGGACAGGGCCCTACGAGCAGTACTTC	CASGLRTGPYEQYF
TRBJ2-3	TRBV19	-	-	TGTGCCAGTAGTATCACGGTCTGGGGTGGTACGCAGTATTTT	CASSITVWGGTQYF
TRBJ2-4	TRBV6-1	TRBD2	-	TGTGCCAGCAGTGGCCGCGGGAGGGCCGGAAACATTCAGTACTTC	CASSGRGRAGNIQYF
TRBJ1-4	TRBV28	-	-	TGTGCCAGCAGTAAAACGGCCACCAATGAAAAACTGTTTTTT	CASSKTATNEKLFF